This TCR beta chain was retrieved from a study of graft-versus-host responses after intestinal transplantation. Study-level information: The study gave all recipients anti-thymocyte globulin induction, then tacrolimus and steroids for 2 to 3 years.

Study results and limitations: GvH clonotypes were identified within recipient marrow, with a subset emerging first in ileum or blood.

The V end was cut by 3 bases, the J end by 1 base, with 12 bases between. This CDR3 spans 15 amino acids. CDR1 is LNHDA and CDR2 is SQIVND in the germline V gene (reference sequence). About this clone itself: Antigen: not known.

Profiled with immunoSEQ multiplex PCR; TCRdb holds only in-frame clones, not every one. The repertoire holds 65,000 to 100,000 clones, with about 90% as singletons. This sequence originates from a human donor who was the organ donor for an intestinal transplant. Sequencing used unstimulated CD8+ T cells sorted from spleen or lymph node cells, obtained before transplant. The gene calls are TRBV19 and TRBJ1-1; D is unclear. The DNA for the CDR3 is TGTGCCAGTAGTATCACAGCAGCCTCGAACACTGAAGCTTTCTTT. The encoded protein is CASSITAASNTEAFF.